This passage covers 2 T cell receptor beta chains from one sample sequenced in a study of blood T cell repertoires in COVID-19. Repertoires were generated with immunoSEQ multiplex PCR, while TCRdb's copy carries only in-frame clones and drops some. This sample has about 260,000 clones, with around 86% found just once. What was sequenced was PBMCs or T cells enriched from blood (not recorded which). These receptors originate from a woman aged 50 to 65 who had recovered from COVID-19.

The J gene is TRBJ1-3, the V gene TRBV28; TRBD1 is a possible D gene (6 bases). This CDR3 is built from 16 residues. Trimming removed 5 bases at V and 0 bases at J, with 14 bases between. The germline gives CDR1 MDHEN, CDR2 SYDVKM. This CDR3 is CASSPSGTNSGNTIYF. The DNA of the CDR3 is TGTGCCAGCAGTCCGAGTGGGACAAACTCTGGAAACACCATATATTTT.

The V and J genes are TRBV11-3 and TRBJ1-1, with 9 bases lining up with TRBD1. This CDR3 contains 17 residues. The V gene end was trimmed by 1 base and the J gene end by 1 base; junction bases not matched to a gene: 7. Germline lookup yields CDR1 SGHNT and CDR2 YENEEA. DNA of the CDR3: TGTGCCAGCAGCTTAGCGACTTGGGGACAGGGGAACACTGAAGCTTTCTTT. Residues: CASSLATWGQGNTEAFF.